This is a list of T cell receptor beta chains from one sample in a study of blood T cell repertoires in COVID-19. Data came from immunoSEQ multiplex PCR; TCRdb stores just in-frame clones and leaves some out. The data hold roughly 100,000 clones, with just under 85% observed a single time. The sequenced material came from peripheral blood. The receptor set was obtained from a man in his forties with active or convalescent COVID-19. CDR3s include the opening cysteine and the closing phenylalanine or tryptophan. A D gene is named only where the DNA matches it firmly.

V	J	D	CDR3
TRBV5-1	TRBJ2-5	.	CASSLGPGQETQYF
TRBV3-1/TRBV3-2	TRBJ2-7	TRBD2	CASSQSLAGKPSF
TRBV7-3	TRBJ2-5	.	CASSLTSQRETQYF
TRBV7-2	TRBJ2-7	TRBD1	CASSLATGLYEQYF
TRBV25-1	TRBJ1-2	.	CASTLSELESAGYTF
TRBV18	TRBJ1-2	.	CASSPNAGSNYGYTF
TRBV9	TRBJ1-2	.	CASNAPEEGRYGYTF
TRBV7-8	TRBJ1-2	TRBD1	CASSSRSPQGGYGYTF
TRBV13	TRBJ1-5	TRBD1	CASSFGTANQPQHF
TRBV24-1	TRBJ2-1	TRBD1	CATSDAGGGNEQFF
TRBV18	TRBJ1-4	.	CASSPGTAEGEKLFF
TRBV6-5	TRBJ1-2	TRBD1	CASNPTGTGGYTF
TRBV30	TRBJ1-6	TRBD1	CAWSQGDRVVSPLHF
TRBV7-3	TRBJ1-1	TRBD1	CASSLGTGGEAFF
TRBV3-1/TRBV3-2	TRBJ1-1	.	CASSLKGVFTEAFF
TRBV7-3	TRBJ2-7	.	CASSLTREREQYF
TRBV15	TRBJ2-7	.	CATSRDLAYEQYF
TRBV18	TRBJ1-4	.	CASSPREGITNEKLFF
TRBV10-3	TRBJ2-7	.	CAISESLTGERYEQYF
TRBV11-2	TRBJ2-2	TRBD1	CASSLGTGANTGELFF
TRBV11-2	TRBJ1-4	TRBD1	CASTRGAGTGLLEKLFF
TRBV9	TRBJ2-7	TRBD1	CASSVTGQGPDEQYF
TRBV2	TRBJ1-2	TRBD1	CASSEKGQGAHGYTF
TRBV21-1	TRBJ1-5	.	CASSKEQGVQPQHF
TRBV9	TRBJ1-1	.	CASSVVGDGTEAFF
TRBV13	TRBJ2-7	.	CASSLWVRGTSSYEQYF
TRBV29-1	TRBJ1-1	.	CSVGQGKVTEAFF
TRBV6-5	TRBJ1-2	TRBD1	CASSRDRAGGYTF
TRBV5-1	TRBJ2-5	TRBD2	CASSPGTSGEETQYF
TRBV5-4	TRBJ1-4	TRBD1	CASSGGGSTTNEKLFF
TRBV5-1	TRBJ2-7	TRBD1	CASSWDSRSSYEQYF
TRBV2	TRBJ1-5	TRBD1	CASSGTGVWDQPQHF
TRBV15	TRBJ1-5	TRBD1	CATSRGDTGGNQPQHF